Listed here are 26 T cell receptor beta chains from one sample, sequenced in a study of cytomegalovirus exposure and HLA in healthy donors. Use of 60 Vbeta and 13 Jbeta primers characterized the PCR. The repertoire was sequenced with immunoSEQ multiplex PCR; TCRdb's copy has only in-frame clones and lacks some. The data contain 180,000 or so clones, roughly 78% of them singletons. The sequenced sample consisted of PBMCs. Source of these receptors: a woman aged 25 to 45 in good health and CMV-seronegative.

The gene calls are TRBV5-6 and TRBJ2-3; 10 bases are a match to TRBD1. Germline CDR1 and CDR2: SGHDT and YYEEEE. This CDR3 is built from 16 residues. Trimming cost V 4 bases and J 0 bases; bases outside gene matches: 5. The CDR3 region has the DNA TGTGCCAGCAGCCGGGGGACAGGGGTTAGCACAGATACGCAGTATTTT. Its translation: CASSRGTGVSTDTQYF.

The gene calls are TRBV6-1 and TRBJ1-6; perhaps TRBD1 as D (5 bases). The CDR3 runs to 15 residues. CDR1 and CDR2 (germline): MNHNS, SASEGT. Trimming took off 0 bases at V and 14 bases at J, with 17 bases between the two ends. CDR3 loop: CASSEASMRGSTLHF. In DNA, the CDR3 is TGTGCCAGCAGTGAAGCGTCTATGCGGGGGTCAACCCTCCACTTT.

This clone was detected only once. The chain links TRBV27 to TRBJ2-3; 9 positions agree with TRBD1. The V and J ends lost 4 bases and 3 bases, in that order; junction bases with no gene match: 5. Germline V gene data show CDR1 as MNHEY and CDR2 as SMNVEV (reference sequence). There are 15 residues in the CDR3. The CDR3 reads CASSSGTGSTDTQYF. In DNA form, the CDR3 reads TGTGCCAGCAGTTCCGGGACAGGGTCTACAGATACGCAGTATTTT.

J is TRBJ1-2 and V is TRBV5-6; 8 nucleotides agree with TRBD1. Germline CDR1 and CDR2: SGHDT and YYEEEE. CDR3 length: 19 residues. J was trimmed by 0 bases and V by 2 bases; bases with no gene match: 15. CDR3 nucleotide sequence: TGTGCCAGCAGCTTACGATCGGGGGGACAGGTGACTCCTAACTATGGCTACACCTTC. Protein: CASSLRSGGQVTPNYGYTF. The complete variable domain, with remaining parts taken from reference TRBV5-6 and TRBJ1-2, reads DAGVTQSPTHLIKTRGQQVTLRCSPKSGHDTVSWYQQALGQGPQFIFQYYEEEERQRGNFPDRFSGHQFPNYSSELNVNALLLGDSALYLCASSLRSGGQVTPNYGYTFGSGTRLTVV.

This chain joins TRBV10-3 and TRBJ1-3; unclear D gene. The CDR3 spans 16 residues. Germline V gene data show CDR1 as ENHRY and CDR2 as SYGVKD. V lost 2 bases to trimming and J lost 0 bases, with 11 bases between them. The DNA of the CDR3 is TGTGCCATCAGTGAGCAGGCGCTCAGCTCTGGAAACACCATATATTTT. Its translation is CAISEQALSSGNTIYF.

The chain uses TRBV6-5 and TRBJ2-7; 7 nucleotides align to TRBD1. V lost 5 bases to trimming and J lost 3 bases; unmatched junction nucleotides: 7. This CDR3 comprises 14 residues. The germline CDR1 and CDR2 sequences are MNHEY and SVGAGI. This chain's CDR3 is CASSRTGGHYEQYF. In DNA, the CDR3 is TGTGCCAGCAGTAGGACAGGAGGACACTACGAGCAGTACTTC.

This clone was counted a single time. DNA of the CDR3: TGCGCCAGCAGCCTAAGACTAGCAGCCGATACGCAGTATTTT. This encodes CASSLRLAADTQYF. The gene calls are TRBV5-1 and TRBJ2-3, with 7 bases aligning to TRBD2. CDR3 length: 14 amino acids. V was clipped by 4 bases and J by 6 bases; unmatched bases: 8. Germline values: CDR1 SGHRS, CDR2 YFSETQ.

The genes are TRBV30 and TRBJ1-1; D call uncertain. Trimming cost V 0 bases and J 7 bases, with 9 bases left between them. The CDR3 is made up of 12 amino acids. CDR1 is GTSNPN and CDR2 is SVGIG in the germline V gene (reference sequence). The CDR3: CAWSVRGIEAFF. The CDR3 coding sequence is TGTGCCTGGAGTGTACGGGGAATTGAAGCTTTCTTT.

The genes are TRBV2 and TRBJ2-7; D might be TRBD2 (5 bases). CDR3 length: 14 amino acids. Trimming took 2 bases from V and 9 from J, leaving 17 bases between them. Germline loops: CDR1 SNHLY, CDR2 FYNNEI. CDR3 amino acids: CASSEQRATYRQYF. In DNA form, the CDR3 reads TGTGCCAGCAGTGAACAGAGGGCAACGTACCGGCAGTACTTC.

This chain joins TRBV6-5 and TRBJ1-4, with a possible D match to TRBD1 (6 bases). The CDR3 runs 14 residues. Trimming took 5 bases from V and 4 from J, leaving 11 bases between them. Germline values: CDR1 MNHEY, CDR2 SVGAGI. CDR3 sequence: CASSLTGNNEKLFF. As DNA, the CDR3 is TGTGCCAGCAGTCTCACAGGGAATAATGAAAAACTGTTTTTT.

Only a few counts were recorded for this clone. The J gene is TRBJ2-7, the V gene TRBV5-1, with a tentative D call TRBD1 (6 bases). CDR1 is SGHRS and CDR2 is YFSETQ in the germline V gene. The CDR3 loop spans 14 amino acids. V was pared by 4 bases and J by 0 bases, with 11 bases between. CDR3 in DNA: TGCGCCAGCAGCGGGCAGGGGAGCTCCTACGAGCAGTACTTC. It codes for CASSGQGSSYEQYF.

The CDR3, as DNA: TGTGCCAGCAGTTACTTTGGACAGGGCACAGATACGCAGTATTTT. Amino acids: CASSYFGQGTDTQYF. The V and J genes are TRBV6-5 and TRBJ2-3, with TRBD1 matching 7 bases. The ends lost 1 base at V and 1 base at J; junction bases unmatched: 2. The CDR3 runs to 15 residues. Germline CDR1 and CDR2: MNHEY and SVGAGI.

This clone was detected only a few times. V gene TRBV9 combines with J gene TRBJ2-7; 8 bases are a match to TRBD2. The ends lost 4 bases at V and 6 bases at J; junction bases unmatched: 15. This CDR3 has 16 amino acids. Germline CDR1 reads SGDLS; CDR2 reads YYNGEE. CDR3 amino acids: CASSTIPGLEVGEQYF. In DNA form, the CDR3 reads TGTGCCAGCAGCACTATCCCGGGACTAGAGGTCGGCGAGCAGTACTTC.

This clone was picked up one time. The V and J genes are TRBV6-5 and TRBJ2-6; D remains ambiguous. Germline CDR1 MNHEY, CDR2 SVGAGI. The length of the CDR3 is 12 residues. The ends were cut back, 5 bases at V and 5 bases at J, with 4 bases in the middle. Written as DNA, the CDR3 is TGTGCCAGCAGTGCGCGGGCCAACGTCCTGACTTTC. Translated: CASSARANVLTF.

This chain connects TRBV9 to TRBJ2-1; 9 bases are a match to TRBD2. This CDR3 region has 18 residues. V lost 0 bases to trimming and J lost 3 bases; unmatched junction nucleotides: 10. In germline, CDR1 is SGDLS, CDR2 YYNGEE. The chain's CDR3 is CASSVEVDLAGIYNEQFF. CDR3 nucleotides: TGTGCCAGCAGCGTAGAAGTAGATCTAGCGGGGATCTACAATGAGCAGTTCTTC.

This chain uses TRBV7-2 with TRBJ2-1, with TRBD2 matching 9 bases. The V segment lost 5 bases and the J segment 4 bases; nucleotides outside the gene matches: 3. This CDR3 comprises 14 residues. CDR1 is SGHTA, CDR2 FQGNSA, per germline. The CDR3 spells CASSPGLAYNEQFF. In DNA form, the CDR3 reads TGTGCCAGCAGCCCTGGACTAGCGTACAATGAGCAGTTCTTC.

This sequence joins TRBV30 and TRBJ2-7; 8 bases match TRBD1. From germline, CDR1 is GTSNPN and CDR2 SVGIG (reference sequence). The length of the CDR3 is 14 residues. J lost 2 bases, V lost 1 base, and 4 bases had no gene match. The CDR3 region is CAWSGGTGAYEQYF. The CDR3 DNA reads as TGTGCCTGGAGTGGGGGGACAGGAGCCTACGAGCAGTACTTC.

Only a few counts were recorded for this clone. V usage is TRBV7-3 and J usage is TRBJ1-5; no firm D call. The V gene lost 1 base and the J gene lost 5 bases, with 12 bases spanning the gap. Germline V gene lookup returns CDR1 SGHTA and CDR2 FQGTGA. This CDR3 is 15 amino acids long. CDR3 protein: CASSLRGGKDQPQHF. CDR3 bases: TGTGCCAGCAGCTTAAGGGGAGGGAAGGATCAGCCCCAGCATTTT.

This rearrangement joins TRBV30 to TRBJ2-7; 8 nucleotides agree with TRBD2. The CDR3 is made up of 14 amino acids. The V gene end was trimmed by 3 bases and the J gene end by 3 bases; junction bases not matched to a gene: 7. CDR1 GTSNPN and CDR2 SVGIG come from the germline V gene (reference sequence). The CDR3 coding sequence is TGTGCCTGGAGCATGGGACTAGTCAACTACGAGCAGTACTTC. Its protein product is CAWSMGLVNYEQYF. Complete variable domain (other parts from reference TRBV30 and TRBJ2-7): SQTIHQWPATLVQPVGSPLSLECTVEGTSNPNLYWYRQAAGRGLQLLFYSVGIGQISSEVPQNLSASRPQDRQFILSSKKLLLSDSGFYLCAWSMGLVNYEQYFGPGTRLTVT.

This chain uses TRBV6-7 with TRBJ2-7; D is ambiguous. TRBV6-7 is reported as an ORF; its role is uncertain. The CDR3 extends over 16 amino acids. V dropped 5 bases and J dropped 4 bases, with 21 bases sitting between them. This CDR3 reads CASSKTEPELLYEQYF. Written as DNA, the CDR3 is TGTGCCAGCAGTAAAACTGAGCCCGAATTGTTGTACGAGCAGTACTTC.

The genes are TRBV4-1 and TRBJ2-7; 10 nucleotides align to TRBD1. The CDR3 covers 15 residues. V shed 5 bases and J 3 bases; nucleotides not matched to a gene: 7. Germline V gene data show CDR1 as MGHRA and CDR2 as YSYEKL. The CDR3 is CASSTPGQGDYEQYF. The CDR3 region has the DNA TGCGCCAGCAGCACACCCGGACAGGGGGACTACGAGCAGTACTTC.

V usage is TRBV21-1 and J usage is TRBJ2-1; the DNA was not compared with TRBD2, the D call given in the table. TRBV21-1 is recorded as a pseudogene. The CDR3 sequence is 19 residues long. The CDR3, as DNA: TGTGCCAGCAGCAAACGATGGTTCGGGGTTGCGTCCCCGAACAATGAGCAGTTCTTC. It encodes CASSKRWFGVASPNNEQFF.

The V call is TRBV9, the J call TRBJ2-2, with 8 nucleotides matching TRBD2. V lost 2 bases, J lost 1 base, and 7 bases stayed unmatched. Germline CDR1 SGDLS, CDR2 YYNGEE. The CDR3 is 17 residues long. The CDR3 DNA reads as TGTGCCAGCAGCGTTCCTACTAGCGGAGTGAACACCGGGGAGCTGTTTTTT. This codes for CASSVPTSGVNTGELFF. The whole variable domain, remainder taken from reference TRBV9 and TRBJ2-2, is DSGVTQTPKHLITATGQRVTLRCSPRSGDLSVYWYQQSLDQGLQFLIQYYNGEERAKGNILERFSAQQFPDLHSELNLSSLELGDSALYFCASSVPTSGVNTGELFFGEGSRLTVL.

V gene TRBV30 combines with J gene TRBJ1-1, with a tentative D call TRBD1 (6 bases). Looked up from germline, CDR1 is GTSNPN and CDR2 is SVGIG (reference sequence). V lost 3 bases and J 5 bases, leaving 10 bases between the germline ends. This CDR3 is built from 12 residues. CDR3 sequence reads: CAWRQGKTEAFF. The CDR3 DNA is TGTGCCTGGAGGCAGGGGAAGACTGAAGCTTTCTTT.

This clone was seen only once. V gene TRBV7-9 combines with J gene TRBJ1-4, with TRBD1 matching 7 bases. Trimming at V came to 5 bases and at J to 1 base, leaving 10 bases not matched to a gene. Per germline, CDR1 SEHNR and CDR2 FQNEAQ (reference sequence). The CDR3 extends over 17 amino acids. CDR3 nucleotides: TGTGCCAGCAGCGAGGTGGGACAGCCTTTAACTAATGAAAAACTGTTTTTT. Translation: CASSEVGQPLTNEKLFF. Full variable domain (outside the CDR3, taken from reference TRBV7-9 and TRBJ1-4): DTGVSQNPRHKITKRGQNVTFRCDPISEHNRLYWYRQTLGQGPEFLTYFQNEAQLEKSRLLSDRFSAERPKGSFSTLEIQRTEQGDSAMYLCASSEVGQPLTNEKLFFGSGTQLSVL.

The V and J genes are TRBV27 and TRBJ2-7, with a weak D call TRBD1 (5 bases). The CDR3 has 16 residues. V lost 6 bases, J lost 2 bases, and 20 bases lay in between. Germline CDR1 MNHEY, CDR2 SMNVEV (reference sequence). The CDR3 reads CASRTHPTVGPYEQYF. The CDR3 DNA sequence: TGTGCCAGCAGGACCCACCCGACGGTGGGGCCCTACGAGCAGTACTTC.